One sample yielded the 2 T cell receptor beta chains listed below, sequenced in a study of technical replicates of blood from a few donors. Some clones are missing from TCRdb's copy, which holds only in-frame ones; the method was immunoSEQ multiplex PCR. This table has 80,000 to 95,000 clones, about 96% appearing once. Sequenced: T cells isolated from PBMCs. These receptor sequences come from a human donor in good health.

The DNA of the CDR3 is TGTGCCAGCGGATCGGACAGGGGGCTCAACAATGAGCAGTTCTTC. Translating it yields CASGSDRGLNNEQFF. V usage is TRBV21-1 and J usage is TRBJ2-1; the tabulated D call, TRBD1, remains unverified against the DNA. TRBV21-1 is termed a pseudogene. This CDR3 comprises 15 residues.

The V call is TRBV9, the J call TRBJ1-1; 9 nucleotides align to TRBD1. Germline assignment: CDR1 SGDLS and CDR2 YYNGEE. The V segment lost 4 bases and the J segment 11 bases; nucleotides outside the gene matches: 9. This CDR3 is built from 13 residues. CDR3 protein: CASSIGTGLGAFF. The CDR3 bases are TGTGCCAGCAGCATAGGGACAGGGCTTGGGGCTTTCTTT.